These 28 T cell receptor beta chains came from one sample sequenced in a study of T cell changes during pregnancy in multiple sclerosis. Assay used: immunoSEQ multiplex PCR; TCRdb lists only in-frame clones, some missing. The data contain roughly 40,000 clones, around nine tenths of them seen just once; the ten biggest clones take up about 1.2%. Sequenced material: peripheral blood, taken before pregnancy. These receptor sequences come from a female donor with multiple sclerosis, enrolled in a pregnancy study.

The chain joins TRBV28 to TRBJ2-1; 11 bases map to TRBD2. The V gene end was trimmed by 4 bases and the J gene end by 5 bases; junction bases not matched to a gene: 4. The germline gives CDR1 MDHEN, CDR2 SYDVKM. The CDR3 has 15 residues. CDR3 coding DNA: TGTGCCAGCAGTTGGGGACTAGCGGCCCACAATGAGCAGTTCTTC. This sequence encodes CASSWGLAAHNEQFF.

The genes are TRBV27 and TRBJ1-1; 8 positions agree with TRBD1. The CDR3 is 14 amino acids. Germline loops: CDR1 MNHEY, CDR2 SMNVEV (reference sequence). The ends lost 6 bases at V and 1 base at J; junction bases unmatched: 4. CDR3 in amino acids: CASSFQGANTEAFF. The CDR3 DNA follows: TGTGCCAGCAGCTTCCAGGGGGCGAACACTGAAGCTTTCTTT.

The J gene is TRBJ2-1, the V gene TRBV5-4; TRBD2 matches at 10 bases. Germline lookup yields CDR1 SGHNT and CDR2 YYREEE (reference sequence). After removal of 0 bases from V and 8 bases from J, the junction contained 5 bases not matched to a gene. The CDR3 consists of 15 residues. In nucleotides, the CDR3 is TGTGCCAGCAGCTTGGACCTAGCGGGAGATCATGAGCAGTTCTTC. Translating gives CASSLDLAGDHEQFF.

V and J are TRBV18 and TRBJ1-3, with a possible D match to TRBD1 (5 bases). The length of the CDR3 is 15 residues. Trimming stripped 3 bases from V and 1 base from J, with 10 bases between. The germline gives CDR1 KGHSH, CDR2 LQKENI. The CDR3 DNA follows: TGTGCCAGCTCACCGGTGGCAGGGTCTGGAAACACCATATATTTT. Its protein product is CASSPVAGSGNTIYF.

This chain's CDR3 is CASSSIAGGSDTQYF. In DNA form, the CDR3 reads TGTGCCAGCAGTTCCATAGCGGGAGGATCGGATACGCAGTATTTT. The chain has TRBV28 and TRBJ2-3; 10 bases are shared with TRBD2. This CDR3 spans 15 amino acids. CDR1 MDHEN and CDR2 SYDVKM come from the germline V gene. J gave up 6 bases and V 4 bases, and 7 bases lay outside the gene matches.

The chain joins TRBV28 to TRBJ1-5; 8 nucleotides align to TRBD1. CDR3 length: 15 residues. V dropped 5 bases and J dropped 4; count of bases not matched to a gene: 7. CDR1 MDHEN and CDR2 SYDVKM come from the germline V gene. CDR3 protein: CASSGAGQGNQPQHF. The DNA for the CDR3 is TGTGCCAGCAGTGGCGCCGGACAGGGTAATCAGCCCCAGCATTTT.

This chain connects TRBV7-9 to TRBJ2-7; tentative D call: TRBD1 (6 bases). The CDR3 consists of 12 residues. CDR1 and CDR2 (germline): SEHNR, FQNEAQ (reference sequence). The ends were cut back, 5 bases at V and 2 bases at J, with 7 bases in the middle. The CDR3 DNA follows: TGTGCCAGCAGCCGACAGGCCTACGAGCAGTACTTC. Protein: CASSRQAYEQYF.

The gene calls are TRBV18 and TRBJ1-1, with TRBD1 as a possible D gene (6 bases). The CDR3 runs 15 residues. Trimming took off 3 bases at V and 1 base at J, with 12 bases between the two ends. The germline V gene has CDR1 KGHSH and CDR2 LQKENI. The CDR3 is CASSPAGVGNTEAFF. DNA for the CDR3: TGTGCCAGCTCACCGGCAGGGGTCGGGAACACTGAAGCTTTCTTT. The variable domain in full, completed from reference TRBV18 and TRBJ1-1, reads NAGVMQNPRHLVRRRGQEARLRCSPMKGHSHVYWYRQLPEEGLKFMVYLQKENIIDESGMPKERFSAEFPKEGPSILRIQQVVRGDSAAYFCASSPAGVGNTEAFFGQGTRLTVV.

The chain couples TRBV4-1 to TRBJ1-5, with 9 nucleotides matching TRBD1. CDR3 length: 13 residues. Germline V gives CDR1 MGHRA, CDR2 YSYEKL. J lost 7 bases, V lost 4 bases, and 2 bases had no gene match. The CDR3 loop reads CASSPDRGQPQHF. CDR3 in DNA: TGCGCCAGCAGCCCAGACAGGGGGCAGCCCCAGCATTTT.

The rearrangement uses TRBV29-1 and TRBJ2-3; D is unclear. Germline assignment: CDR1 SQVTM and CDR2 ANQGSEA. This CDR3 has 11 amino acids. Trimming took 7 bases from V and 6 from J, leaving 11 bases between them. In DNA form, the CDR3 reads TGCAGCGCCAAAGATCAGGATACGCAGTATTTT. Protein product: CSAKDQDTQYF.

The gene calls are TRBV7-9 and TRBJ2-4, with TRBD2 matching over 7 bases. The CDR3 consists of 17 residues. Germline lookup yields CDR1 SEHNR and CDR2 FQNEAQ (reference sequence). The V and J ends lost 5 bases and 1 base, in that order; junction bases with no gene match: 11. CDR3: CASSPGVAGAAKNIQYF. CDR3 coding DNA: TGTGCCAGCAGCCCGGGAGTTGCGGGAGCTGCCAAAAACATTCAGTACTTC.

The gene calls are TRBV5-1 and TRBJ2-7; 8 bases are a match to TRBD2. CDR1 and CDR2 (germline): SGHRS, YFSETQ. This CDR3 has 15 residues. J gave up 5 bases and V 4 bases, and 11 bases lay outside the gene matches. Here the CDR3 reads CASSLRAGALNEQYF. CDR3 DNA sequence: TGCGCCAGCAGCCTTAGAGCGGGAGCGTTAAACGAGCAGTACTTC.

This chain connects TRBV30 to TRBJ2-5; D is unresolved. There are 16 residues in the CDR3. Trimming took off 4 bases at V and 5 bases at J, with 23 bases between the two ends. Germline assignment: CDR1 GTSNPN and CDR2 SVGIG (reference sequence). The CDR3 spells CAWKASGLPSRETQYF. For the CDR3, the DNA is TGTGCCTGGAAAGCCTCCGGCCTCCCCTCGAGGGAGACCCAGTACTTC.

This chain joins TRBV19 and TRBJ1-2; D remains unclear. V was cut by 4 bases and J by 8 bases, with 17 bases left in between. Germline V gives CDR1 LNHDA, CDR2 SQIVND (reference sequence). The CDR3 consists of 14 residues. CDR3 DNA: TGTGCCAGTAGTACCCCTGGAGGTCTTGGAGGCTACACCTTC. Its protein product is CASSTPGGLGGYTF.

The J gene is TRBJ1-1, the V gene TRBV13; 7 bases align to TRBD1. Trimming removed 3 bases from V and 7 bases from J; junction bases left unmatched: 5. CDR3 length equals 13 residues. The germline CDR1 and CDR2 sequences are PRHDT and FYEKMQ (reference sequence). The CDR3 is CASSFRGTVEAFF. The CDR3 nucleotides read TGTGCCAGCAGCTTCAGAGGGACAGTTGAAGCTTTCTTT.

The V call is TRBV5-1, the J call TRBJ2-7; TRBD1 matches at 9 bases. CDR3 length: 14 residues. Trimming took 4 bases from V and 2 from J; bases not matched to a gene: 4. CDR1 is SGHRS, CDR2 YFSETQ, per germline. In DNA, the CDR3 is TGCGCCAGCAGCCACAGGGGGCTTACCTACGAGCAGTACTTC. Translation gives CASSHRGLTYEQYF.

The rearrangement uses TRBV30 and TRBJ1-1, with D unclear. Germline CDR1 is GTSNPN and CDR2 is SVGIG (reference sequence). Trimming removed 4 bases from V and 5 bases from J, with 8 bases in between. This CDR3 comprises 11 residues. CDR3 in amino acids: CAWMRRTEAFF. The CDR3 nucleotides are TGTGCCTGGATGAGAAGAACTGAAGCTTTCTTT.

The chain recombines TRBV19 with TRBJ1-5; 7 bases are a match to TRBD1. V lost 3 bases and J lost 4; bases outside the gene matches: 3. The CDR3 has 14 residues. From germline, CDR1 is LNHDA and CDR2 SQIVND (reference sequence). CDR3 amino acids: CASSIGTANQPQHF. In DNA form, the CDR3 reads TGTGCCAGTAGTATTGGGACAGCTAATCAGCCCCAGCATTTT. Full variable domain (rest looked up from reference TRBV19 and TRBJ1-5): DGGITQSPKYLFRKEGQNVTLSCEQNLNHDAMYWYRQDPGQGLRLIYYSQIVNDFQKGDIAEGYSVSREKKESFPLTVTSAQKNPTAFYLCASSIGTANQPQHFGDGTRLSIL.

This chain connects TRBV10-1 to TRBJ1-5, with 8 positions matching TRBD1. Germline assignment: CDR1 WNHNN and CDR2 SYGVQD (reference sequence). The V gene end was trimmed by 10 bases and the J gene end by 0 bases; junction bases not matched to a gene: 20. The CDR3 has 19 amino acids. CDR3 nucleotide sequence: TGCGCCACATTTCAAAGGGGACAGGTTCTAGGTTCTAGCAATCAGCCCCAGCATTTT. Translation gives CATFQRGQVLGSSNQPQHF.

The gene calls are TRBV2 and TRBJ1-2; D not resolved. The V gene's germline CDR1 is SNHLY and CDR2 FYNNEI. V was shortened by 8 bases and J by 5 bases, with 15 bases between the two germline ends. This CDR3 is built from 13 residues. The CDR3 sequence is CASVTTKRYGYTF. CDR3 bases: TGTGCCAGCGTGACAACCAAGCGGTATGGCTACACCTTC.

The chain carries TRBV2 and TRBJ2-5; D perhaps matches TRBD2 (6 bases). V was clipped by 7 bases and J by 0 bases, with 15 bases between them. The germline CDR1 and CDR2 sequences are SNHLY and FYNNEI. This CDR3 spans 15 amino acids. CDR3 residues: CASMRGTSYQETQYF. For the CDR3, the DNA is TGTGCCAGCATGCGGGGAACTTCGTACCAAGAGACCCAGTACTTC.

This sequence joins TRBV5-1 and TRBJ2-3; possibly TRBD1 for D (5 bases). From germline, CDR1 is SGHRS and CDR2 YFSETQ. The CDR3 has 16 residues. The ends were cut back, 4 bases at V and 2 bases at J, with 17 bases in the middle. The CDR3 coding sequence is TGCGCCAGCAGCAGTGGGGTAGGGGTGGACACAGATACGCAGTATTTT. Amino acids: CASSSGVGVDTDTQYF.

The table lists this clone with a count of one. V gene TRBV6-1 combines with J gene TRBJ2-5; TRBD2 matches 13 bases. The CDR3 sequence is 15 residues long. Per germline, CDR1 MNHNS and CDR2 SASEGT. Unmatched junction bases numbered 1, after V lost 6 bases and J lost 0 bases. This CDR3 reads CASRGLAGDQETQYF. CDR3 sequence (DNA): TGTGCCAGCAGAGGACTAGCGGGAGACCAAGAGACCCAGTACTTC.

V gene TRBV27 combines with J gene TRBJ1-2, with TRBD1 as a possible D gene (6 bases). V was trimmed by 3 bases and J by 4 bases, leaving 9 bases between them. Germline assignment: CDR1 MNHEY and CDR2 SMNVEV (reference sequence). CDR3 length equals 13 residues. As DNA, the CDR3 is TGTGCCAGCAGTTTTGAAGGGGGCTATGGCTACACCTTC. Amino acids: CASSFEGGYGYTF.

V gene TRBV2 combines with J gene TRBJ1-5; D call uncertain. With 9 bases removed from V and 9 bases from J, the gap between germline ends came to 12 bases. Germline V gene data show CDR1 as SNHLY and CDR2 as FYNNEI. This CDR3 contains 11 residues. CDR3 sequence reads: CARGVSSPQHF. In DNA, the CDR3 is TGTGCCAGAGGAGTGTCCTCGCCCCAGCATTTT.

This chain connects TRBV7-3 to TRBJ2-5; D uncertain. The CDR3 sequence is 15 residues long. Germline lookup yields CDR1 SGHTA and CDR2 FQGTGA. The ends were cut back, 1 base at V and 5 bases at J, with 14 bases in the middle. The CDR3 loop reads CASSLSVAQWETQYF. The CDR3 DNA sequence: TGTGCCAGCAGCTTAAGTGTAGCCCAGTGGGAGACCCAGTACTTC.

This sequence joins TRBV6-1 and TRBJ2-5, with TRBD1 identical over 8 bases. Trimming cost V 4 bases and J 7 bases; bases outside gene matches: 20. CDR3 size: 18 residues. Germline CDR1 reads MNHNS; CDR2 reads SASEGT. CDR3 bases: TGTGCCAGCAGTGGGGAATCAGGACAGGGACGGACTTTGTGGACCCAGTACTTC. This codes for CASSGESGQGRTLWTQYF.

In DNA, the CDR3 is TGTGCCAGCAGTAGAAACAGGGAGCAGGTTTCTGGCTACACCTTC. Translation: CASSRNREQVSGYTF. The chain employs TRBV27 and TRBJ1-2; D perhaps matches TRBD1 (6 bases). The V and J ends lost 5 bases and 7 bases respectively, with 20 bases between them. This CDR3 contains 15 residues. CDR1 and CDR2 from the germline V gene are MNHEY and SMNVEV (reference sequence).